The present entry profiles one T cell receptor (beta chain) with its context. The data derive from a study of blood T cell repertoires in COVID-19. After removal of 2 bases from V and 0 bases from J, the junction contained 6 bases not matched to a gene. In germline, CDR1 is KGHDR, CDR2 SFDVKD. This CDR3 region has 17 residues. In the study's own analysis: It was from reference gene primer amplification that nucleated cell counts were estimated. Clones were sequenced by immunoSEQ multiplex PCR, and TCRdb holds only the in-frame ones, with some missing. Clone size and V and J calls were adopted from that table, with D and trimming inferred from the DNA. The table lists 250,000 or so clones, more than 80% of them singletons.

Sequencing was performed on peripheral blood. This receptor was obtained from a man younger than 45 with COVID-19, enrolled during active disease. The chain has TRBV24-1 and TRBJ2-3; 8 positions match TRBD1. CDR3 coding DNA: TGTGCCACCAGTGATTCAGCAGGGGGCGCGAGCACAGATACGCAGTATTTT. Protein: CATSDSAGGASTDTQYF.